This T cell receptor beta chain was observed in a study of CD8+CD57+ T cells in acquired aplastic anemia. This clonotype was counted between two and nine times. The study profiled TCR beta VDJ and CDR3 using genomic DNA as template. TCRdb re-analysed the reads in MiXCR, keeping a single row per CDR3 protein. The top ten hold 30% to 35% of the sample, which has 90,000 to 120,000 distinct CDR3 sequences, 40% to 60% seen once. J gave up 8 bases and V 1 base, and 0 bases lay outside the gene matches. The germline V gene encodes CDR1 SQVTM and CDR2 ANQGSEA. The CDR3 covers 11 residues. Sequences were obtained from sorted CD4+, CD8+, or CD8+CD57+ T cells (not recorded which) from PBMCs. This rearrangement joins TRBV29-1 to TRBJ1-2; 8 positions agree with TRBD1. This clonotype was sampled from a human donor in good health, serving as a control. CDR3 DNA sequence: TGCAGCGTTGAAGGGGACAGGGGCTACACCTTC. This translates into CSVEGDRGYTF.